The 7 T cell receptor beta chains listed next were all sequenced from one sample in a study of T cell clones after liver transplantation. Clones were sequenced by immunoSEQ multiplex PCR, and TCRdb holds only the in-frame ones, with some missing. The sample has fewer than 50,000 clones, 86% seen once. The material was CD4+ T cells from blood, obtained 24 months after liver transplant. The source of these receptors is a human patient who received a liver transplant. Some T cells may have come from the graft donor.

This clone is deemed medium-sized. This chain connects TRBV7-9 to TRBJ1-4, with unresolved D. The CDR3 spans 14 residues. Germline CDR1 SEHNR, CDR2 FQNEAQ (reference sequence). V dropped 2 bases and J dropped 4 bases, with 8 bases sitting between them. The CDR3 sequence is CASSLTVGNEKLFF. In DNA form, the CDR3 reads TGTGCCAGCAGCTTAACCGTGGGTAATGAAAAACTGTTTTTT.

The chain combines TRBV29-1 with TRBJ2-5; D remains unclear. The CDR3 is 12 residues long. Between the trimmed V and J ends, which lost 7 bases and 0 bases, there was a span of 9 bases. Germline-derived CDR1 and CDR2 are SQVTM and ANQGSEA. The CDR3 DNA reads TGCAGCGCGGACCTGTACCAAGAGACCCAGTACTTC. The encoded protein is CSADLYQETQYF. Filled out from reference TRBV29-1 and TRBJ2-5, the complete variable domain reads SAVISQKPSRDICQRGTSLTIQCQVDSQVTMMFWYRQQPGQSLTLIATANQGSEATYESGFVIDKFPISRPNLTFSTLTVSNMSPEDSSIYLCSADLYQETQYFGPGTRLLVL.

The count of this clone is one. V and J are TRBV5-1 and TRBJ2-2, with D unresolved. CDR1 and CDR2 (germline): SGHRS, YFSETQ. The CDR3 runs to 15 residues. Trimming took off 0 bases at V and 2 bases at J, with 8 bases between the two ends. The CDR3 nucleotides are TGCGCCAGCAGCTTGGGACATACCAACACCGGGGAGCTGTTTTTT. Translating gives CASSLGHTNTGELFF.

J is TRBJ2-3 and V is TRBV5-1; D remains unclear. V was shortened by 0 bases and J by 0 bases, with 5 bases between the two germline ends. CDR3 length: 14 residues. Germline assignment: CDR1 SGHRS and CDR2 YFSETQ. The CDR3 sequence: CASSLGSSTDTQYF. The CDR3 nucleotides read TGCGCCAGCAGCTTGGGCTCTAGCACAGATACGCAGTATTTT.

This CDR3 is CASSHGQGVTNTEAFF. The CDR3 nucleotides are TGTGCCAGCAGTCACGGACAGGGGGTGACGAACACTGAAGCTTTCTTT. V gene TRBV27 combines with J gene TRBJ1-1; 10 nucleotides align to TRBD1. The CDR3 sequence is 16 residues long. The V gene end was trimmed by 5 bases and the J gene end by 1 base; junction bases not matched to a gene: 7. The germline gives CDR1 MNHEY, CDR2 SMNVEV (reference sequence).

The chain joins TRBV6-6 to TRBJ1-5; no clear D gene. Germline CDR1 and CDR2: MNHNY and SVGAGI (reference sequence). The CDR3 runs 16 residues. The V end was cut by 2 bases, the J end by 2 bases, with 13 bases between. The CDR3 loop is CASSYPGMRGNQPQHF. CDR3 DNA sequence: TGTGCCAGCAGTTACCCCGGGATGAGAGGCAATCAGCCCCAGCATTTT.

The chain combines TRBV5-4 with TRBJ1-6; a weak D match, TRBD1 (5 bases). This CDR3 has 14 residues. Germline CDR1 is SGHNT and CDR2 is YYREEE (reference sequence). Trimming pared 1 base from V and 8 bases from J, leaving 10 bases between. CDR3 amino acids: CASSLQGGDSPLHF. The CDR3 DNA reads TGTGCCAGCAGCTTGCAGGGCGGGGATTCACCCCTCCACTTT.